The present entry profiles one T cell receptor (beta chain) with its context. Its specificity is not known. Clones were sequenced by immunoSEQ multiplex PCR, and TCRdb holds only the in-frame ones, with some missing. The sample shows tens of thousands of clones, more than 75% of them seen only once. Per germline, CDR1 LNHDA and CDR2 SQIVND (reference sequence). The CDR3 loop spans 13 amino acids. Between the trimmed V and J ends, which lost 4 bases and 1 base, there was a span of 7 bases. This specimen belongs to a study of OX40 agonist ivuxolimab in advanced cancers. Study in general: Patients in the trial were receiving intravenous ivuxolimab every 2 weeks, at doses of 0.01 to 10 mg/kg.

General study findings and limits: It was not determined which antigens were specifically recognized by the peripheral T cells that had undergone clonal expansion.

The V and J genes are TRBV19 and TRBJ1-1; D gene uncertain. The receptor's source is an adult with an advanced solid tumor such as melanoma, head and neck, liver or kidney cancer. The specimen comprised CD4+ or CD8+ T cells sorted from blood, sampled in a trial of the OX40 agonist ivuxolimab. In nucleotides, the CDR3 is TGTGCCAGTAGTAACCAAGCGAACACTGAAGCTTTCTTT. It yields the protein CASSNQANTEAFF.